Listed below are T cell receptor beta chains from one sample, sequenced in a study of blood T cell repertoires in COVID-19. TCRdb's table, derived via immunoSEQ multiplex PCR, lists solely in-frame clones and lacks some. The data contain 400,000 to 550,000 clones, roughly nine tenths of them seen just once; the ten biggest clones take up approximately 2%. The specimen was PBMCs or T cells enriched from blood (not recorded which). Receptors originate from a woman younger than 35 with acute COVID-19. CDR3s include the opening cysteine and the closing phenylalanine or tryptophan. A D gene is named only where the DNA matches it firmly. Clone size is given for some rows only: seen once, a few or many times, or a class if the clone is expanded.

J gene,V gene,clone size,D gene,CDR3 protein,CDR3 DNA
TRBJ1-3,TRBV4-2,NA,NA,CASSLENQGGNTIYF,TGTGCCAGCAGCCTAGAAAACCAGGGAGGAAACACCATATATTTT
TRBJ2-3,TRBV5-6,NA,NA,CASTAGIYLTDTQYF,TGTGCCAGCACCGCGGGGATTTACCTCACAGATACGCAGTATTTT
TRBJ1-5,TRBV5-6,NA,NA,CASSVSGNQPQHF,TGTGCCAGCAGCGTCTCGGGCAATCAGCCCCAGCATTTT
TRBJ1-2,TRBV7-2,NA,NA,CASSLDLRGLNYGYTF,TGTGCCAGCAGCTTAGATCTCAGGGGTCTTAACTATGGCTACACCTTC
TRBJ2-5,TRBV3-1/TRBV3-2,NA,TRBD2,CASSQAGSGGARETQYF,TGTGCCAGCAGCCAAGCGGGTAGCGGGGGGGCCCGAGAGACCCAGTACTTC
TRBJ2-5,TRBV9,NA,NA,CASSVGTMLKETQYF,TGTGCCAGCAGCGTAGGCACTATGCTAAAAGAGACCCAGTACTTC
TRBJ1-3,TRBV2,NA,NA,CASSEEGYSGNTIYF,TGTGCCAGCAGTGAAGAGGGGTACTCTGGAAACACCATATATTTT
TRBJ1-1,TRBV7-9,NA,NA,CASSLGGMNTEAFF,TGTGCCAGCAGCTTAGGAGGGATGAACACTGAAGCTTTCTTT
TRBJ1-1,TRBV6-2/TRBV6-3,once,NA,CASSPLRDTEAFF,TGTGCCAGCAGTCCACTCCGGGACACTGAAGCTTTCTTT
TRBJ2-7,TRBV7-6,NA,TRBD1,CASSLSGTGFDEQYF,TGTGCCAGCAGCTTGTCCGGGACAGGTTTCGACGAGCAGTACTTC
TRBJ2-7,TRBV12-3/TRBV12-4,NA,NA,CASSLSSSYEQYF,TGTGCCAGCAGTTTAAGTAGCTCCTACGAGCAGTACTTC
TRBJ1-2,TRBV6-4,NA,NA,CASSAGGNYGYTF,TGTGCCAGCAGCGCCGGGGGGAACTATGGCTACACCTTC
TRBJ1-3,TRBV6-5,once,TRBD1,CASRGDRGAGNTIYF,TGTGCCAGCAGAGGTGACAGGGGTGCTGGAAACACCATATATTTT
TRBJ2-5,TRBV18,NA,NA,CASSSRDQETQYF,TGTGCCAGCTCATCCAGGGACCAAGAGACCCAGTACTTC
TRBJ1-1,TRBV2,NA,NA,CASGTGFPEAFF,TGTGCCAGCGGAACAGGGTTCCCTGAAGCTTTCTTT
TRBJ1-1,TRBV6-5,NA,NA,CASSYSTGGTEAFF,TGTGCCAGCAGTTACTCGACGGGGGGCACTGAAGCTTTCTTT
TRBJ2-7,TRBV11-2,NA,NA,CASSSTPWEQYF,TGTGCCAGCAGCTCAACACCATGGGAGCAGTACTTC